The next 2 T cell receptor beta chains were all read from a single sample in a study of identical twins. TCRdb analysed the 5' RACE reads with MiXCR anew, one entry per CDR3 protein. The data show around 670,000 distinct CDR3 sequences, 6.1% seen once. The sequencing input was naive T cells sorted from blood. These receptors originate from a man younger than 35 in good health.

This clonotype was counted ten times or more. J is TRBJ2-7 and V is TRBV27; TRBD2 might be the D (6 bases). CDR3 length: 13 residues. Deletions cut 10 bases from V and 0 bases from J, with 13 bases between. CDR1 and CDR2 (germline): MNHEY, SMNVEV (reference sequence). CDR3 residues: CATRDSSSYEQYF. CDR3 DNA sequence: TGTGCCACCCGGGACTCCAGCTCCTACGAGCAGTACTTC.

This rearrangement joins TRBV11-2 to TRBJ2-5; 8 bases match TRBD1. The CDR3 length is 17 residues. Germline CDR1 is SGHAT and CDR2 is FQNNGV. The V segment lost 0 bases and the J segment 0 bases; nucleotides outside the gene matches: 6. As DNA, the CDR3 is TGTGCCAGCAGCTTAGACCCCGGGACAGGATACCAAGAGACCCAGTACTTC. Its protein product is CASSLDPGTGYQETQYF.